The entry below gives a single T cell receptor (beta chain) sequence along with its context. Its specificity is unknown. The sample belongs to a study of molecular identifiers for immune sequencing clone quantification. CDR3 length: 13 amino acids. Germline-derived CDR1 and CDR2 are MNHEY and SVGEGT. Trimming took off 4 bases at V and 4 bases at J, with 8 bases between the two ends. TCRdb independently ran MiXCR on the PCR reads; one entry per CDR3 protein. The sample lists 250,000 to 400,000 distinct CDR3 sequences, about 20% seen once, with under 0.95% in the top ten. Study-wide points: Among under 1.1 million naive cells, spiked Jurkat TCR RNA from a single cell was reportedly detectable.

The specimen sequenced was naive CD8+ T cells from blood, with Jurkat cell RNA spiked in. Subset specified: FACS-sorted CD8+CD4-CCR7+CD45RA+ naive T cells. The TCR comes from a human donor in good health. Some libraries in this study had Jurkat cell RNA spiked in. This chain links TRBV6-2 or TRBV6-3 with TRBJ1-5; D unresolved. Here the CDR3 reads CASSSTWNQPQHF. The CDR3 DNA reads TGTGCCAGCAGTTCGACCTGGAATCAGCCCCAGCATTTT.